This TCR beta chain was observed in a study of beta chain features in type 1 diabetes. Study-wide background: The patient and healthy donor groups were comparable for age, gender and cell yields. Broader study findings: All four CD4+ subsets from Type 1 diabetes patients carried moderately but significantly shorter TCRB CDR3s.

A heparinised blood draw that averaged about 120 mL was obtained once from each donor. Concerning this clone itself: Its antigen is still unknown.

Expressed TCRB transcripts were sequenced, since all the RNA that had been isolated was reverse transcribed. Profiling relied on immunoSEQ multiplex PCR, and the TCRdb table lists in-frame clones only, not all of them. The repertoire includes 95,000 to 110,000 clones, under 30% of them detected once, and more than 0.5% sits in the top ten. The sequenced material came from central memory CD4+ T cells from blood. This receptor was taken from a young woman with type 1 diabetes.

The CDR3 spells CASGRGGGNTIYF. Written as DNA, the CDR3 is TGTGCCAGCGGCAGGGGTGGTGGAAACACCATATATTTT. The chain uses TRBV7-8 and TRBJ1-3; D perhaps matches TRBD1 (6 bases). The CDR3 is 13 residues long. Germline CDR1 is SGHVS and CDR2 is FQNEAQ. V lost 8 bases and J lost 3, with 11 bases in between.